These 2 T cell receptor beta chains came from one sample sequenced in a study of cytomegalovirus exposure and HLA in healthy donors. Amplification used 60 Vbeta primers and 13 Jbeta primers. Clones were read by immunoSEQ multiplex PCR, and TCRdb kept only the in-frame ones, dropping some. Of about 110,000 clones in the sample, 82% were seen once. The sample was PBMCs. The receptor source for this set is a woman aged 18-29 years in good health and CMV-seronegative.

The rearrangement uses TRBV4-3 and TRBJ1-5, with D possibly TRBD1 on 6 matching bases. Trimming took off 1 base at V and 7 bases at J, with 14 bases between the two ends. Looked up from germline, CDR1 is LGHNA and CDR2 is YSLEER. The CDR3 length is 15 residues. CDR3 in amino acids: CASSQGHREGQPQHF. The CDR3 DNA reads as TGCGCCAGCAGCCAAGGCCACAGGGAGGGACAGCCCCAGCATTTT.

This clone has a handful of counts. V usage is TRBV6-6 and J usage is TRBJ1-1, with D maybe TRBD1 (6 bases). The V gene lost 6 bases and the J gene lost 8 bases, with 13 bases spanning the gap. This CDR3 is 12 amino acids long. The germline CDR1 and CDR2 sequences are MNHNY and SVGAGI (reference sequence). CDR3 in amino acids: CASSSTGFEAFF. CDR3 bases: TGTGCCAGCAGCTCCACAGGGTTCGAAGCTTTCTTT.